The 29 T cell receptor beta chains reported below all come from one sample, sequenced in a study of cytomegalovirus exposure and HLA in healthy donors. With 60 Vbeta and 13 Jbeta primers, the PCR was carried out. The protocol was immunoSEQ multiplex PCR, while the TCRdb copy is restricted to in-frame clones and leaves out a portion. The repertoire holds some 170,000 clones, with just under 80% as singletons. Sequencing was done on a sample of PBMCs. The origin of the receptors is a female donor in good health and CMV-seronegative.

The chain has TRBV7-9 and TRBJ2-7, with 10 bases that match TRBD1. CDR1 and CDR2 (germline): SEHNR, FQNEAQ (reference sequence). CDR3 size: 14 residues. V was clipped by 4 bases and J by 4 bases; unmatched bases: 4. In DNA, the CDR3 is TGTGCCAGCAGCTCATCGGGACAGGGGTACGAGCAGTACTTC. Translating gives CASSSSGQGYEQYF. Full variable domain (remainder filled in from reference TRBV7-9 and TRBJ2-7): DTGVSQNPRHKITKRGQNVTFRCDPISEHNRLYWYRQTLGQGPEFLTYFQNEAQLEKSRLLSDRFSAERPKGSFSTLEIQRTEQGDSAMYLCASSSSGQGYEQYFGPGTRLTVT.

By frequency in the sample, this clone is medium-sized (0.01 to 0.1%). The chain combines TRBV7-2 with TRBJ1-2, with D hard to call. The CDR3 runs to 15 residues. The germline gives CDR1 SGHTA, CDR2 FQGNSA. The V end lost 4 bases, the J end lost 3 bases, and 15 bases lay between the germline ends. CDR3 coding DNA: TGTGCCAGCAGCTCTACCCCCGGGAACTACTATGGCTACACCTTC. Residues: CASSSTPGNYYGYTF. The full variable domain, in which reference TRBV7-2 and TRBJ1-2 provide the parts outside the CDR3, is GAGVSQSPSNKVTEKGKDVELRCDPISGHTALYWYRQSLGQGLEFLIYFQGNSAPDKSGLPSDRFSAERTGGSVSTLTIQRTQQEDSAVYLCASSSTPGNYYGYTFGSGTRLTVV.

The genes are TRBV30 and TRBJ2-5; 7 positions agree with TRBD2. The V and J ends lost 5 bases and 10 bases, in that order; junction bases with no gene match: 7. Germline V gene sequence: CDR1 GTSNPN, CDR2 SVGIG (reference sequence). The CDR3 is 11 amino acids. CDR3 residues: CAWSWEGRQYF. The CDR3 DNA follows: TGTGCCTGGTCCTGGGAGGGGCGCCAGTACTTC.

This chain uses TRBV7-9 with TRBJ2-2; 11 nucleotides agree with TRBD1. Germline loops: CDR1 SEHNR, CDR2 FQNEAQ (reference sequence). There are 16 residues in the CDR3. With V trimmed by 3 bases and J by 4 bases, 4 bases remained unmatched. CDR3 DNA sequence: TGTGCCAGCAGCTTTTCCGGGACAGGGGGCACCGGGGAGCTGTTTTTT. It encodes CASSFSGTGGTGELFF.

The V call is TRBV6-1, the J call TRBJ2-3; 9 bases match TRBD2. Germline trimming cut 4 bases from V and 2 bases from J; bases unmatched to any gene: 4. Germline CDR1 reads MNHNS; CDR2 reads SASEGT. CDR3 size: 15 residues. As DNA, the CDR3 is TGTGCCAGCAGTGTGGGCGGGGGGGCCACAGATACGCAGTATTTT. As protein: CASSVGGGATDTQYF.

Only one count was recorded for this clone. V is TRBV19 and J is TRBJ2-3; 14 positions match TRBD2. With 5 bases clipped from V and 4 bases from J, the junction kept 8 bases outside the gene matches. The V gene's germline CDR1 is LNHDA and CDR2 SQIVND (reference sequence). This CDR3 region has 17 residues. CDR3 nucleotide sequence: TGTGCCAGTAGTCCCAAGACTAGCGGGGGGGGAGCAGATACGCAGTATTTT. Translated: CASSPKTSGGGADTQYF.

This clone was detected a few times. The chain uses TRBV4-1 and TRBJ1-1, with TRBD1 as a possible D gene (5 bases). Trimming stripped 2 bases from V and 6 bases from J, with 16 bases between. CDR1 and CDR2 (germline): MGHRA, YSYEKL. CDR3 length: 15 amino acids. In DNA, the CDR3 is TGCGCCAGCAGCCAAAGGAGCCGGGGGGGGGCTGAAGCTTTCTTT. It specifies CASSQRSRGGAEAFF.

The chain links TRBV5-1 to TRBJ1-1, with 10 bases matching TRBD1. Germline V gene sequence: CDR1 SGHRS, CDR2 YFSETQ. The trim removed 4 bases at V and 4 bases at J, leaving 7 bases unmatched. The CDR3 sequence is 15 residues long. The CDR3 DNA reads TGCGCCAGCAGCCCAGGACAGGGGGGTTTCACTGAAGCTTTCTTT. Protein: CASSPGQGGFTEAFF.

The rearrangement links TRBV12-5 to TRBJ2-5; 13 positions agree with TRBD2. CDR3 length: 18 residues. J lost 1 base, V lost 1 base, and 6 bases had no gene match. Germline assignment: CDR1 LGHNT and CDR2 FRNRAP. CDR3 sequence: CASGLARTSGGLQETQYF. Here the CDR3 DNA reads TGTGCTAGTGGTTTGGCTCGGACTAGCGGGGGACTCCAAGAGACCCAGTACTTC.

The chain employs TRBV7-9 and TRBJ2-7; TRBD1 matches at 7 bases. V gave up 3 bases and J gave up 4 bases; unmatched junction bases: 9. This CDR3 region has 15 residues. The germline V gene has CDR1 SEHNR and CDR2 FQNEAQ (reference sequence). DNA for the CDR3: TGTGCCAGCAGCTTTTCAGGGGGAAACTTATACGAGCAGTACTTC. Encoded protein: CASSFSGGNLYEQYF.

This rearrangement joins TRBV19 to TRBJ2-3; D is perhaps TRBD1 (6 bases). CDR1 is LNHDA and CDR2 is SQIVND in the germline V gene (reference sequence). The CDR3 runs 17 residues. Deletions cut 6 bases from V and 0 bases from J, with 19 bases between. CDR3 amino acids: CASSFPGTLTSTDTQYF. The CDR3 DNA follows: TGTGCCAGTAGCTTCCCCGGGACACTGACTAGCACAGATACGCAGTATTTT. The full variable domain, with the rest looked up from reference TRBV19 and TRBJ2-3, is DGGITQSPKYLFRKEGQNVTLSCEQNLNHDAMYWYRQDPGQGLRLIYYSQIVNDFQKGDIAEGYSVSREKKESFPLTVTSAQKNPTAFYLCASSFPGTLTSTDTQYFGPGTRLTVL.

This clone turned up a few times. The J gene is TRBJ2-3, the V gene TRBV13; 7 bases match TRBD2. V shed 5 bases, J shed 4 bases, and the junction held 15 bases outside the gene matches. The CDR3 sequence is 17 residues long. Germline CDR1 and CDR2: PRHDT and FYEKMQ (reference sequence). As DNA, the CDR3 is TGTGCCAGCAGCCCCTCGGGTGGCGGGAGAGTGGCAGATACGCAGTATTTT. It encodes CASSPSGGGRVADTQYF.

V and J are TRBV9 and TRBJ1-2; 9 positions match TRBD1. V gave up 3 bases and J gave up 5 bases; unmatched junction bases: 5. CDR3 length: 14 residues. The germline gives CDR1 SGDLS, CDR2 YYNGEE. The CDR3 DNA follows: TGTGCCAGCAGCGACCACAGGGGGCAATATGGCTACACCTTC. Protein sequence: CASSDHRGQYGYTF.

Turning to this clone: The junction and the germline gene differ at one end; a read error may be behind it. The genes are TRBV9 and TRBJ2-7; TRBD2 agrees at 12 bases. This CDR3 comprises 20 residues. Germline CDR1 SGDLS, CDR2 YYNGEE. The CDR3 spells CASSVNSILTTSGGSYEQCF. The CDR3 DNA reads TGTGCCAGCAGCGTAAATTCCATCCTCACAACTAGCGGGGGGTCCTACGAGCAGTGCTTC. The complete variable domain, with remaining parts taken from reference TRBV9 and TRBJ2-7, reads DSGVTQTPKHLITATGQRVTLRCSPRSGDLSVYWYQQSLDQGLQFLIQYYNGEERAKGNILERFSAQQFPDLHSELNLSSLELGDSALYFCASSVNSILTTSGGSYEQCFGPGTRLTVT.

The rearrangement joins TRBV4-1 to TRBJ2-3, with 8 bases aligning to TRBD1. The CDR3 runs 17 residues. Germline CDR1 MGHRA, CDR2 YSYEKL. Trimming at V came to 4 bases and at J to 5 bases, leaving 14 bases not matched to a gene. CDR3 DNA: TGCGCCAGCAGCCGACTAGGGACACAGGGGGTTCTAGATACGCAGTATTTT. Its protein is CASSRLGTQGVLDTQYF.

The gene calls are TRBV28 and TRBJ2-3; D is perhaps TRBD2 (5 bases). Germline lookup yields CDR1 MDHEN and CDR2 SYDVKM. Trimming took 8 bases from V and 2 from J, leaving 17 bases between them. The CDR3 has 15 residues. CDR3 region: CASLSHRGLTDTQYF. Here the CDR3 DNA reads TGTGCCAGCTTAAGTCATAGAGGACTCACAGATACGCAGTATTTT.

For this clone: Sequence at one end of the junction differs from germline and may be a read error. J is TRBJ2-1 and V is TRBV4-1, with 8 bases that match TRBD1. The CDR3 runs to 15 residues. The germline gives CDR1 MGHRA, CDR2 YSYEKL. The CDR3 region is CASSQEGQGADERFF. In nucleotides, the CDR3 is TGCGCCAGCAGCCAAGAAGGGCAGGGGGCGGATGAGCGGTTCTTC.

The genes are TRBV4-2 and TRBJ2-2; 9 bases match TRBD2. Germline V lookup: CDR1 LGHNA, CDR2 YNFKEQ. CDR3 length: 16 amino acids. The ends lost 0 bases at V and 3 bases at J; junction bases unmatched: 2. The CDR3 reads CASSQDVAGDTGELFF. The CDR3 DNA follows: TGTGCCAGCAGCCAAGACGTAGCGGGAGACACCGGGGAGCTGTTTTTT.

This sequence joins TRBV9 and TRBJ1-6; a weak D match, TRBD1 (5 bases). Germline loops: CDR1 SGDLS, CDR2 YYNGEE. This CDR3 spans 13 amino acids. The V end lost 2 bases, the J end lost 7 bases, and 7 bases lay between the germline ends. The chain's CDR3 is CASSVGPNSPLHF. CDR3 DNA sequence: TGTGCCAGCAGCGTGGGGCCAAATTCACCCCTCCACTTT.

The chain joins TRBV7-6 to TRBJ2-2; 7 nucleotides line up with TRBD2. V shed 2 bases, J shed 0 bases, and the junction held 9 bases outside the gene matches. In germline, CDR1 is SGHVS, CDR2 FNYEAQ. The CDR3 contains 18 residues. The CDR3 DNA reads TGTGCCAGCAGCTTATCTCGCGGGGGAGAGACGAACACCGGGGAGCTGTTTTTT. Translating it yields CASSLSRGGETNTGELFF.

The chain has TRBV30 and TRBJ1-4; 7 bases map to TRBD1. V shed 2 bases and J 0 bases; nucleotides not matched to a gene: 6. The germline CDR1 and CDR2 sequences are GTSNPN and SVGIG (reference sequence). This CDR3 comprises 16 residues. CDR3 residues: CAWSPVGTATNEKLFF. The DNA for the CDR3 is TGTGCCTGGAGTCCAGTCGGGACAGCAACTAATGAAAAACTGTTTTTT.

This sequence joins TRBV6-6 and TRBJ2-1, with D uncertain. The CDR3 runs 13 residues. Germline V gene sequence: CDR1 MNHNY, CDR2 SVGAGI (reference sequence). Trimming left V 0 bases short and J 12 bases short, with 12 bases between. The CDR3 coding sequence is TGTGCCAGCAGTTACTCGAGGCAGCATGGGCAGTTCTTC. This sequence encodes CASSYSRQHGQFF.

J is TRBJ1-4 and V is TRBV5-1, with unresolved D. V dropped 4 bases and J dropped 7 bases, with 11 bases sitting between them. The CDR3 has 13 residues. Germline CDR1 reads SGHRS; CDR2 reads YFSETQ. Written as DNA, the CDR3 is TGCGCCAGCAGCCGGGATTGGGGTGAAAAACTGTTTTTT. This gives the protein CASSRDWGEKLFF.

The chain couples TRBV7-8 to TRBJ1-4, with D maybe TRBD1 (5 bases). V lost 1 base and J 5 bases, leaving 23 bases between the germline ends. The CDR3 is 19 amino acids. Per germline, CDR1 SGHVS and CDR2 FQNEAQ. CDR3 coding DNA: TGTGCCAGCAGCTTAGTTACGATGGGCTTAGGGGCGCAAAATGAAAAACTGTTTTTT. Its translation is CASSLVTMGLGAQNEKLFF.

The rearrangement uses TRBV27 and TRBJ1-1; D possibly corresponds to TRBD1 (6 bases). The germline V gene has CDR1 MNHEY and CDR2 SMNVEV (reference sequence). This CDR3 region has 15 residues. V lost 4 bases and J lost 5, with 17 bases in between. The CDR3 is CASSSGEGVKTEAFF. CDR3 coding DNA: TGTGCCAGCAGTTCTGGGGAGGGGGTAAAGACTGAAGCTTTCTTT.

Worth noting for this clone: The sample has other DNA sequences that encode this CDR3 too. This chain uses TRBV18 with TRBJ1-4, with D tentatively TRBD1 (5 bases). CDR3 length equals 15 residues. From germline, CDR1 is KGHSH and CDR2 LQKENI. Trimming left V 3 bases short and J 5 bases short, with 13 bases between. The CDR3 DNA is TGTGCCAGCTCACCCCGAACCGGGGGGAATGAAAAACTGTTTTTT. It specifies CASSPRTGGNEKLFF.

This clone was found a few times. V gene TRBV7-9 combines with J gene TRBJ1-1; 9 bases agree with TRBD1. V lost 5 bases to trimming and J lost 3 bases; unmatched junction nucleotides: 4. This CDR3 region has 14 residues. The germline V gene has CDR1 SEHNR and CDR2 FQNEAQ (reference sequence). CDR3: CASSERTGDTEAFF. The CDR3 DNA is TGTGCCAGCAGCGAAAGGACAGGGGACACTGAAGCTTTCTTT. Supplemented by reference TRBV7-9 and TRBJ1-1, the full variable domain reads DTGVSQNPRHKITKRGQNVTFRCDPISEHNRLYWYRQTLGQGPEFLTYFQNEAQLEKSRLLSDRFSAERPKGSFSTLEIQRTEQGDSAMYLCASSERTGDTEAFFGQGTRLTVV.

V gene TRBV5-1 combines with J gene TRBJ2-1; 10 nucleotides agree with TRBD2. The V gene end was trimmed by 8 bases and the J gene end by 12 bases; junction bases not matched to a gene: 14. Per the germline V gene, CDR1 is SGHRS and CDR2 is YFSETQ. The CDR3 runs 14 residues. CDR3 region: CASQASGGSWGQFF. In DNA, the CDR3 is TGCGCCAGTCAAGCTAGCGGGGGCTCATGGGGGCAGTTCTTC.

Details on this clone: The junction departs from germline at one end; a sequencing error may be responsible. The chain uses TRBV5-1 and TRBJ2-5, with TRBD2 matching 7 bases. The CDR3 totals 17 residues. Per germline, CDR1 SGHRS and CDR2 YFSETQ. The CDR3 protein is CASTLGPFSGLQETQYF. The CDR3 DNA sequence: TGCGCCAGCACCTTGGGTCCTTTTAGCGGGCTCCAAGAGACCCAGTACTTC.